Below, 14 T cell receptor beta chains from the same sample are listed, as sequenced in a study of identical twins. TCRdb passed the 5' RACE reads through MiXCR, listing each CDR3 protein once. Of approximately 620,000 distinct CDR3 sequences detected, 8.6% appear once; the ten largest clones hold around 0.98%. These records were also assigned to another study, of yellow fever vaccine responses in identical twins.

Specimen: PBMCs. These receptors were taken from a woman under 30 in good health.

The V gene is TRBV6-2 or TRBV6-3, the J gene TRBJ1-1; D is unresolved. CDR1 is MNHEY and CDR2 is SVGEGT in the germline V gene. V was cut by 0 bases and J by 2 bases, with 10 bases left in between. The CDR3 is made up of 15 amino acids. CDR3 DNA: TGTGCCAGCAGTTACTCAGGCCAGCCTAACACTGAAGCTTTCTTT. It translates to CASSYSGQPNTEAFF.

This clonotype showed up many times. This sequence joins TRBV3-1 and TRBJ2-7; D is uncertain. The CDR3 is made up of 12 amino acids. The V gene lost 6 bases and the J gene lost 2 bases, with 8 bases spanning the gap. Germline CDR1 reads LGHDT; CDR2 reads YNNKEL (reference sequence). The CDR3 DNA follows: TGTGCCAGCAGAGGCCCCACCTACGAGCAGTACTTC. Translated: CASRGPTYEQYF.

The CDR3 is CATLAGDEETQYF. Here the CDR3 DNA reads TGTGCCACTTTAGCGGGGGACGAAGAGACCCAGTACTTC. The chain carries TRBV15 and TRBJ2-5; 9 bases line up with TRBD2. The CDR3 contains 13 residues. Trimming removed 9 bases from V and 3 bases from J; junction bases left unmatched: 5. Per germline, CDR1 LNHNV and CDR2 YYDKDF (reference sequence).

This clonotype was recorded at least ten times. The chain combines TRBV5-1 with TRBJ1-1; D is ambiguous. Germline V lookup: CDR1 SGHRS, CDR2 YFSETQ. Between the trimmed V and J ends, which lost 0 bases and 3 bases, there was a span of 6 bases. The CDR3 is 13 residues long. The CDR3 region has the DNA TGCGCCAGCAGCTTGGTTGGGGACACTGAAGCTTTCTTT. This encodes CASSLVGDTEAFF.

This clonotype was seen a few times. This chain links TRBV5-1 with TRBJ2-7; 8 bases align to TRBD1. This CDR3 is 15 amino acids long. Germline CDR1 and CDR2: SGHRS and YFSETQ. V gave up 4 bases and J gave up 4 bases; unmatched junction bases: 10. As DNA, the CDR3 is TGCGCCAGCAGCGAGGGGACAGGACCAATGTACGAGCAGTACTTC. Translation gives CASSEGTGPMYEQYF.

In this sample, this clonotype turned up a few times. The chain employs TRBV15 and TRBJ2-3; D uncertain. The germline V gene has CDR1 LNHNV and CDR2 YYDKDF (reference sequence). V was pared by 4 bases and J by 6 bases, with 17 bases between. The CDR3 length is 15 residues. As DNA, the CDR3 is TGTGCCACCAGCAAGCCGGGCCAACCTGGGGATACGCAGTATTTT. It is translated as CATSKPGQPGDTQYF.

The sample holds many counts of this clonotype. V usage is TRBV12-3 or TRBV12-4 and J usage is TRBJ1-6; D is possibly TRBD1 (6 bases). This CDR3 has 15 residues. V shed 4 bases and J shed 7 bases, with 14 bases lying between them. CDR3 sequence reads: CASSSPGVRNSPLHF. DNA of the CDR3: TGTGCCAGCAGTTCTCCAGGGGTGAGGAATTCACCCCTCCACTTT.

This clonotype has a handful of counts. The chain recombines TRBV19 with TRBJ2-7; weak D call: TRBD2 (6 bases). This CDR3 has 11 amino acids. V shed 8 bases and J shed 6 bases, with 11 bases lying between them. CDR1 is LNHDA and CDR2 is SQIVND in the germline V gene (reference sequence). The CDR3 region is CASRGILEQYF. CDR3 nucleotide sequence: TGTGCCAGTCGCGGGATTCTCGAGCAGTACTTC.

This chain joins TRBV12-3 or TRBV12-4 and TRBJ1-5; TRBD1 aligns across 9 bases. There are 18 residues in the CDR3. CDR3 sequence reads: CTCSPTGTGRRGNQPQHF. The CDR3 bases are TGTACCTGCAGTCCAACCGGGACAGGGAGGCGCGGCAATCAGCCCCAGCATTTT.

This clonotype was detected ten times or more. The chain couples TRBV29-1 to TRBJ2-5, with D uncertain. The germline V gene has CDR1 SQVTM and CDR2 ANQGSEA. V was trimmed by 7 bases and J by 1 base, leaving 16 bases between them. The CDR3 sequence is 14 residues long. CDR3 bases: TGCAGCGCGGACGACTCGGACGCCCAAGAGACCCAGTACTTC. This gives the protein CSADDSDAQETQYF.

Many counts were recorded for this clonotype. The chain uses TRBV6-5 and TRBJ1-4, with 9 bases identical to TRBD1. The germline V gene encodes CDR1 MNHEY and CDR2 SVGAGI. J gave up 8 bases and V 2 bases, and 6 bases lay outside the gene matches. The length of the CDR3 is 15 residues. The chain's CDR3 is CASSYPGQGMEKLFF. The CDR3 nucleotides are TGTGCCAGCAGTTACCCGGGACAGGGAATGGAAAAACTGTTTTTT.

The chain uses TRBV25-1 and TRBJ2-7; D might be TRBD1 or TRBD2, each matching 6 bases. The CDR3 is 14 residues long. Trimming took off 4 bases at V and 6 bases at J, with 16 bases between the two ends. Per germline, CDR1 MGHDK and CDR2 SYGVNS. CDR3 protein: CASSGGAGAREQYF. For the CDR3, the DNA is TGTGCCAGCAGTGGGGGGGCAGGGGCTCGCGAGCAGTACTTC.

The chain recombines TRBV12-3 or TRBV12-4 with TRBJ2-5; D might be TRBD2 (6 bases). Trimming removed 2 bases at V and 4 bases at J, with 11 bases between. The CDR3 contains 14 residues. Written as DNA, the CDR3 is TGTGCCAGCAGTTTAACCCCGGAGGGAGAGACCCAGTACTTC. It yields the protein CASSLTPEGETQYF.

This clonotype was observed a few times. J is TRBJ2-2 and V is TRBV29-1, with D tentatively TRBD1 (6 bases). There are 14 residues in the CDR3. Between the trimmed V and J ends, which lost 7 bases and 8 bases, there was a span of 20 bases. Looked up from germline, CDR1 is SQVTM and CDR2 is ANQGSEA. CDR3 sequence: CSARAAGVAGELFF. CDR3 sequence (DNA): TGCAGCGCCAGGGCGGCAGGGGTAGCGGGGGAGCTGTTTTTT.